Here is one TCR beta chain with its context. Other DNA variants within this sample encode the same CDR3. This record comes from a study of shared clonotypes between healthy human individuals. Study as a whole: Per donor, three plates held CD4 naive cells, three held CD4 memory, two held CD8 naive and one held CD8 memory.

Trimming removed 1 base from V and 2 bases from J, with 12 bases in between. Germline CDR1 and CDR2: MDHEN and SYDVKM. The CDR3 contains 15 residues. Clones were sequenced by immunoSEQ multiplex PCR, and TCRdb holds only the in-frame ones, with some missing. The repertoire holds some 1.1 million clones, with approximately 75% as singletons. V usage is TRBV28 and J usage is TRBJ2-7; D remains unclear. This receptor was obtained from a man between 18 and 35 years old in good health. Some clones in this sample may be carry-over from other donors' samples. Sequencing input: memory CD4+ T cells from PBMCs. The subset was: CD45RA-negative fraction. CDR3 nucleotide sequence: TGTGCCAGCAGTTTATTATCGGGCCGAGCCTACGAGCAGTACTTC. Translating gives CASSLLSGRAYEQYF.